The 2 T cell receptor beta chains below all came from one sample that was sequenced in a study of T cells in Graves' hyperthyroidism and ophthalmopathy. TCR beta CDR3 regions were amplified from RNA transcripts. The HTBI primer set drove a first-round RT-PCR of the TCR CDR3. In TCRdb, the multiplex PCR reads were re-called with MiXCR into one record per CDR3 protein. The sample holds hundreds of thousands of distinct CDR3 sequences; 46% are singletons and the top ten take approximately 8.2%. The source material was peripheral blood or thyroid tissue (not recorded which). These receptors originate from a woman younger than 35 with Graves' hyperthyroidism.

About this clonotype itself: This may come from a read error, since a much larger clone is one base off. This chain connects TRBV10-3 to TRBJ1-1; D may be TRBD1 (5 bases). The germline CDR1 and CDR2 sequences are ENHRY and SYGVKD. Trimming cost V 11 bases and J 7 bases, with 20 bases left between them. The CDR3 consists of 13 residues. For the CDR3, the DNA is TGTGCCCTCAATGACTGGGACGGTAGTGAAGCTTTCTTT. Protein: CALNDWDGSEAFF.

This clonotype occurred many times. The genes are TRBV19 and TRBJ1-6; a possible D gene is TRBD1 (6 bases). The germline V gene encodes CDR1 LNHDA and CDR2 SQIVND (reference sequence). Between the trimmed V and J ends, which lost 8 bases and 4 bases, there was a span of 15 bases. The CDR3 totals 15 residues. This chain's CDR3 is CASRPQGGYNSPLHF. In DNA form, the CDR3 reads TGTGCCAGTCGTCCACAGGGAGGGTATAATTCACCCCTCCACTTT.